This TCR beta chain was identified during a study of T cells in Graves' hyperthyroidism and ophthalmopathy. This clonotype was seen a handful of times. Its specificity is not known. Study-wide points: Most clonotypes that expanded in the thyroid above 0.001 also showed up in blood.

The study left out patients who had uncontrolled infection, other autoimmune disease, pregnancy or lactation. Diagnosing involved the use of clinical symptoms, serum thyroxine and TRAb, thyroid ultrasound and orbital computed tomography. The CDR3 sequence is 13 residues long. Deletions cut 1 base from V and 5 bases from J, with 8 bases between. In germline, CDR1 is MNHEY, CDR2 SMNVEV (reference sequence). The CDR3 regions of TCR beta were amplified from RNA transcripts. Initially, a first-round RT-PCR of the TCR CDR3 employed the HTBI primer set. TCRdb called the multiplex PCR reads again in MiXCR, with one record for every CDR3 protein. The sample yields over 650,000 distinct CDR3 sequences, roughly 17% seen once.

This chain links TRBV27 with TRBJ2-5, with D perhaps matching TRBD2 (6 bases). The clonotype comes from a man between 18 and 29 years old with Graves' hyperthyroidism. The sample was blood. CDR3 bases: TGTGCCAGCAGTTTATGGAGGGGTGAGACCCAGTACTTC. Its translation: CASSLWRGETQYF.